Shown below are 27 T cell receptor beta chains from a single sample sequenced in a study of T cell responses to AZD1222 COVID-19 vaccine (dated by TCRdb to the early 2020s). The meaning of the sample's time point label: baseline before first vaccination. Libraries were constructed by the immunoSEQ multiplex PCR assay. This immuneACCESS table, as held by TCRdb, lists in-frame sequences with V and J called but not all clones. Of the missing ones, under half trace to an unresolved V gene in checked studies; the others have no known cause. For this sample the table gives 150,000 to 200,000 clones, of which 80% to 90% were detected only once. Of the sample, under 7.5% is held by the ten largest clones. This material consisted of peripheral blood, taken on day 0 of AZD1222 vaccination. The receptor source for this set is an adult in good health.

The chain has TRBV19 and TRBJ2-2; 7 nucleotides line up with TRBD1. Trimming cost V 8 bases and J 0 bases; bases outside gene matches: 6. This CDR3 has 15 amino acids. Germline CDR1 and CDR2: LNHDA and SQIVND (reference sequence). The DNA for the CDR3 is TGTGCCAGTGGCCGGGACAGTCCGAACACCGGGGAGCTGTTTTTT. This encodes CASGRDSPNTGELFF.

V usage is TRBV5-1 and J usage is TRBJ1-2; no reliable D call. From germline, CDR1 is SGHRS and CDR2 YFSETQ. Trimming removed 6 bases from V and 4 bases from J, with 13 bases in between. CDR3 length equals 13 residues. For the CDR3, the DNA is TGCGCCAGCAAAGGTGAGGCTCCCTATGGCTACACCTTC. This sequence encodes CASKGEAPYGYTF. The variable domain in full, with the rest retrieved from reference TRBV5-1 and TRBJ1-2, is KAGVTQTPRYLIKTRGQQVTLSCSPISGHRSVSWYQQTPGQGLQFLFEYFSETQRNKGNFPGRFSGRQFSNSRSEMNVSTLELGDSALYLCASKGEAPYGYTFGSGTRLTVV.

This clone was picked up one time. V usage is TRBV18 and J usage is TRBJ1-2; possibly TRBD1 for D (6 bases). V was shortened by 2 bases and J by 5 bases, with 12 bases between the two germline ends. The CDR3 is 14 residues long. Germline CDR1 KGHSH, CDR2 LQKENI. CDR3 protein: CASSPRGVPYGYTF. The CDR3 nucleotides read TGTGCCAGCTCACCAAGGGGGGTCCCATATGGCTACACCTTC.

The chain has TRBV6-2 or TRBV6-3 and TRBJ2-2; D unclear. Trimming stripped 2 bases from V and 0 bases from J, with 7 bases between. Germline values: CDR1 MNHEY, CDR2 SVGEGT. The CDR3 covers 15 residues. CDR3 loop: CASSYRQANTGELFF. The DNA for the CDR3 is TGTGCCAGCAGTTACCGTCAGGCGAACACCGGGGAGCTGTTTTTT.

The V call is TRBV9, the J call TRBJ1-6; 8 nucleotides match TRBD1. Unmatched junction bases numbered 8, after V lost 2 bases and J lost 1 base. The length of the CDR3 is 18 residues. The V gene's germline CDR1 is SGDLS and CDR2 YYNGEE. CDR3 sequence reads: CASSVAGGAGSYNSPLHF. The CDR3 bases are TGTGCCAGCAGCGTGGCAGGGGGCGCGGGATCCTATAATTCACCCCTCCACTTT.

The J gene is TRBJ2-3, the V gene TRBV7-7, with D uncertain. The CDR3 contains 13 residues. Germline-derived CDR1 and CDR2 are SSHAT and FNYEAQ (reference sequence). The V and J ends lost 3 bases and 5 bases respectively, with 9 bases between them. The CDR3 region has the DNA TGTGCCAGCAGCTTGAACCCCGGAGATACGCAGTATTTT. It translates to CASSLNPGDTQYF.

The J gene is TRBJ2-7, the V gene TRBV5-1; D is uncertain. Trimming took off 2 bases at V and 0 bases at J, with 12 bases between the two ends. The germline CDR1 and CDR2 sequences are SGHRS and YFSETQ. The length of the CDR3 is 15 residues. This CDR3 reads CASSFSALSSYEQYF. DNA for the CDR3: TGCGCCAGCAGCTTCTCAGCCCTGAGCTCCTACGAGCAGTACTTC.

This clone was observed a handful of times. V and J are TRBV6-5 and TRBJ1-6; D call uncertain. The CDR3 totals 12 residues. The germline V gene has CDR1 MNHEY and CDR2 SVGAGI. Trimming pared 4 bases from V and 10 bases from J, leaving 8 bases between. The CDR3 sequence: CASSSPSSPLHF. In nucleotides, the CDR3 is TGTGCCAGCAGTTCGCCGTCGTCACCCCTCCACTTT.

The rearrangement uses TRBV5-1 and TRBJ2-7; D might be TRBD1 or TRBD2, each matching 6 bases. The CDR3 is 15 residues long. V dropped 4 bases and J dropped 5 bases, with 19 bases sitting between them. Looked up from germline, CDR1 is SGHRS and CDR2 is YFSETQ. In nucleotides, the CDR3 is TGCGCCAGCAGCCCTGTGGACAGCGGGTTGGACGAGCAGTACTTC. This encodes CASSPVDSGLDEQYF.

The V call is TRBV4-2, the J call TRBJ1-2; 7 nucleotides match TRBD1. Germline lookup yields CDR1 LGHNA and CDR2 YNFKEQ. V lost 2 bases, J lost 3 bases, and 12 bases stayed unmatched. The CDR3 contains 17 residues. This CDR3 is CASSQPRGGTDHYGYTF. The CDR3 region has the DNA TGTGCCAGCAGCCAACCCAGGGGCGGGACAGATCACTATGGCTACACCTTC.

The CDR3 protein is CASSLELLQQYF. The CDR3 nucleotides are TGTGCCAGCAGCTTAGAATTGCTGCAGCAGTACTTC. The chain couples TRBV7-9 to TRBJ2-7, with D hard to call. V was cut by 1 base and J by 8 bases, with 9 bases left in between. Germline CDR1 SEHNR, CDR2 FQNEAQ (reference sequence). CDR3 length: 12 residues.

The chain carries TRBV18 and TRBJ1-3; D is possibly TRBD1 (5 bases). CDR1 is KGHSH and CDR2 is LQKENI in the germline V gene. The V end was cut by 5 bases, the J end by 0 bases, with 11 bases between. The CDR3 totals 15 residues. This chain's CDR3 is CASSSRQNSGNTIYF. CDR3 sequence (DNA): TGTGCCAGCTCATCCCGACAGAACTCTGGAAACACCATATATTTT.

The V gene is TRBV20-1, the J gene TRBJ1-1; no reliable D call. This CDR3 spans 11 amino acids. Germline values: CDR1 DFQATT, CDR2 SNEGSKA (reference sequence). V gave up 1 base and J gave up 6 bases, with 6 bases separating them. In nucleotides, the CDR3 is TGCAGTGCTAGAGTTACGGCTGAAGCTTTCTTT. Translated, it gives CSARVTAEAFF.

The chain has TRBV7-2 and TRBJ2-1; 9 bases line up with TRBD1. The length of the CDR3 is 17 residues. After removal of 5 bases from V and 6 bases from J, the junction contained 14 bases not matched to a gene. Looked up from germline, CDR1 is SGHTA and CDR2 is FQGNSA. CDR3 in DNA: TGTGCCAGCAGCCATCAGGTGGACAGGACAGGGGCCAATGAGCAGTTCTTC. It is translated as CASSHQVDRTGANEQFF. Variable domain in full (rest from reference TRBV7-2 and TRBJ2-1): GAGVSQSPSNKVTEKGKDVELRCDPISGHTALYWYRQSLGQGLEFLIYFQGNSAPDKSGLPSDRFSAERTGGSVSTLTIQRTQQEDSAVYLCASSHQVDRTGANEQFFGPGTRLTVL.

Here the CDR3 DNA reads TGTGCCACGGATACAGGGTACAACCAGCCCCAGCATTTT. This encodes CATDTGYNQPQHF. This chain links TRBV24-1 with TRBJ1-5; D might be TRBD1 (6 bases). In germline, CDR1 is KGHDR, CDR2 SFDVKD. Trimming shortened V by 10 bases and J by 7 bases, and 16 bases separated the two germline ends. The CDR3 loop spans 13 amino acids.

This clone is a singleton in its sample. This chain uses TRBV7-6 with TRBJ2-7; 8 nucleotides agree with TRBD1. The V gene end was trimmed by 3 bases and the J gene end by 1 base; junction bases not matched to a gene: 5. The germline gives CDR1 SGHVS, CDR2 FNYEAQ. The CDR3 extends over 15 amino acids. The CDR3 coding sequence is TGTGCCAGCAGCTTCGGACAGGGTGAATCCTACGAGCAGTACTTC. It yields the protein CASSFGQGESYEQYF.

This clone appeared a single time. The J gene is TRBJ2-7, the V gene TRBV19, with 11 bases that match TRBD2. V was pared by 4 bases and J by 3 bases, with 11 bases of the junction left unmatched. In germline, CDR1 is LNHDA, CDR2 SQIVND (reference sequence). This CDR3 region has 17 residues. CDR3 coding DNA: TGTGCCAGTAGTAACCAGGAGATAGCGGGAGGGGTCTACGAGCAGTACTTC. Translation gives CASSNQEIAGGVYEQYF.

This rearrangement joins TRBV19 to TRBJ2-2; D is perhaps TRBD1 (6 bases). Between the trimmed V and J ends, which lost 3 bases and 6 bases, there was a span of 11 bases. The CDR3 has 14 residues. CDR1 LNHDA and CDR2 SQIVND come from the germline V gene (reference sequence). The CDR3 here is CASSIPGVAGELFF. The CDR3 coding sequence is TGTGCCAGTAGTATCCCAGGGGTCGCCGGGGAGCTGTTTTTT.

This clone showed up just once. The V and J genes are TRBV5-4 and TRBJ2-1; 10 nucleotides agree with TRBD2. Germline CDR1 SGHNT, CDR2 YYREEE (reference sequence). The ends lost 4 bases at V and 4 bases at J; junction bases unmatched: 5. This CDR3 is built from 15 residues. In nucleotides, the CDR3 is TGTGCCAGCAGCCCACCAGCGGGAGGGTACAATGAGCAGTTCTTC. This encodes CASSPPAGGYNEQFF. Full variable domain (missing parts from reference TRBV5-4 and TRBJ2-1): ETGVTQSPTHLIKTRGQQVTLRCSSQSGHNTVSWYQQALGQGPQFIFQYYREEENGRGNFPPRFSGLQFPNYSSELNVNALELDDSALYLCASSPPAGGYNEQFFGPGTRLTVL.

The chain carries TRBV2 and TRBJ1-4; 7 positions match TRBD1. The germline gives CDR1 SNHLY, CDR2 FYNNEI. This CDR3 has 15 residues. Trimming took 7 bases from V and 4 from J; bases not matched to a gene: 9. As DNA, the CDR3 is TGTGCCAGCACCGCGGATTACAGGGGTAATGAAAAACTGTTTTTT. Translated, it gives CASTADYRGNEKLFF.

The chain links TRBV28 to TRBJ1-1; D gene uncertain. The CDR3 runs 15 residues. The V end lost 5 bases, the J end lost 0 bases, and 13 bases lay between the germline ends. The germline gives CDR1 MDHEN, CDR2 SYDVKM. The CDR3 protein is CASSPATLMNTEAFF. As DNA, the CDR3 is TGTGCCAGCAGTCCTGCGACTCTTATGAACACTGAAGCTTTCTTT. Supplemented by reference TRBV28 and TRBJ1-1, the full variable domain reads DVKVTQSSRYLVKRTGEKVFLECVQDMDHENMFWYRQDPGLGLRLIYFSYDVKMKEKGDIPEGYSVSREKKERFSLILESASTNQTSMYLCASSPATLMNTEAFFGQGTRLTVV.

This sequence joins TRBV3-1 (or the pseudogene TRBV3-2) and TRBJ1-5; D gene unclear. V gave up 4 bases and J gave up 6 bases, with 13 bases separating them. The CDR3 has 14 amino acids. CDR1 LGHDT and CDR2 YNNKEL come from the germline V gene (reference sequence). CDR3 coding DNA: TGTGCCAGCAGCCGCAGGACGGACCTTCAGCCCCAGCATTTT. It codes for CASSRRTDLQPQHF.

J is TRBJ1-2 and V is TRBV18; D unclear. Germline CDR1 and CDR2: KGHSH and LQKENI. V lost 11 bases and J 0 bases, leaving 16 bases between the germline ends. The CDR3 length is 14 residues. CDR3 loop: CAANSESSNYGYTF. The CDR3 region has the DNA TGTGCCGCCAATTCCGAGTCGTCTAACTATGGCTACACCTTC.

The chain carries TRBV2 and TRBJ2-7; 8 nucleotides line up with TRBD1. The CDR3 has 16 residues. CDR1 SNHLY and CDR2 FYNNEI come from the germline V gene. Trimming removed 2 bases from V and 6 bases from J; junction bases left unmatched: 12. The CDR3 sequence is CASSEYRQGSASEQYF. CDR3 in DNA: TGTGCCAGCAGTGAATACAGACAGGGGTCCGCTTCCGAGCAGTACTTC.

The chain carries TRBV30 and TRBJ2-5; D is undetermined. Germline V lookup: CDR1 GTSNPN, CDR2 SVGIG (reference sequence). CDR3 length equals 15 residues. V was trimmed by 5 bases and J by 7 bases, leaving 23 bases between them. The CDR3 sequence: CAWGPSGRILGTQYF. CDR3 nucleotide sequence: TGTGCCTGGGGGCCCTCTGGTAGGATTCTGGGGACCCAGTACTTC.

The chain carries TRBV6-4 and TRBJ1-2, with TRBD1 matching 9 bases. J gave up 8 bases and V 3 bases, and 7 bases lay outside the gene matches. Germline V gene data show CDR1 as MRHNA and CDR2 as SNTAGT. This CDR3 region has 14 residues. CDR3 sequence: CASSEPGQGYGYTF. The CDR3 DNA follows: TGTGCCAGCAGTGAACCGGGACAGGGTTACGGCTACACCTTC.

The rearrangement links TRBV19 to TRBJ2-4; D may match TRBD1 or TRBD2 (6 bases each). V gave up 5 bases and J gave up 5 bases, with 19 bases separating them. This CDR3 spans 16 amino acids. Germline V gene data show CDR1 as LNHDA and CDR2 as SQIVND (reference sequence). In DNA form, the CDR3 reads TGTGCCAGTAGTGCCTGGGGGGCCCCTCAGGAAAACATTCAGTACTTC. Translating it yields CASSAWGAPQENIQYF.